This TCR beta chain was captured in a study of control samples from healthy donors and cancer patients. V lost 3 bases to trimming and J lost 2 bases, with 12 bases between them. The germline CDR1 and CDR2 sequences are MDHEN and SYDVKM. CDR3 length equals 15 residues. Libraries were prepared by immunoSEQ multiplex PCR; TCRdb keeps only in-frame clonotypes and omits some of them. The profile shows about 130,000 clones, over 75% of them singletons. V usage is TRBV28 and J usage is TRBJ2-3, with a tentative D call TRBD2 (6 bases). The receptor was derived from a man in his fifties in good health. The material sequenced was blood. The CDR3 is CASSFSGRFTDTQYF. CDR3 bases: TGTGCCAGCAGTTTCTCAGGGAGGTTCACAGATACGCAGTATTTT.